The 27 T cell receptor beta chains below come from one sample, sequenced in a study of T cells in Graves' hyperthyroidism and ophthalmopathy. Template material for amplifying TCR beta CDR3 regions consisted of RNA transcripts. The HTBI primer set was used in a first-round RT-PCR of the TCR CDR3. MiXCR was run by TCRdb on the multiplex PCR reads, yielding one entry per CDR3 protein. The data hold about 300,000 distinct CDR3 sequences, with approximately 19% observed a single time. Sequences were obtained from blood. These TCRs come from a man aged 45 to 65 with Graves' ophthalmopathy.

This clonotype has ten or more counts. CDR3 nucleotides: TGTGCCAGCACCTCTAGCGGATTCACAGATACGCAGTATTTT. This encodes CASTSSGFTDTQYF. The chain has TRBV28 and TRBJ2-3, with 7 bases that match TRBD2. The CDR3 runs to 14 residues. With V trimmed by 7 bases and J by 2 bases, 6 bases remained unmatched. Germline CDR1 and CDR2: MDHEN and SYDVKM.

A word on this clonotype: Just one base apart from a much larger clone, this may be a read error. The chain employs TRBV9 and TRBJ2-7, with 8 bases that match TRBD2. The junction had 8 bases not matched to a gene; V was cut back by 0 bases and J by 9 bases. From germline, CDR1 is SGDLS and CDR2 YYNGEE. The CDR3 is 14 amino acids. CDR3 in DNA: TGTGCCAGCAGCGTAGCTCCGGGAGGGGACGGGCAGTACTTC. It yields the protein CASSVAPGGDGQYF. The full variable domain, rest sourced from reference TRBV9 and TRBJ2-7, is DSGVTQTPKHLITATGQRVTLRCSPRSGDLSVYWYQQSLDQGLQFLIQYYNGEERAKGNILERFSAQQFPDLHSELNLSSLELGDSALYFCASSVAPGGDGQYFGPGTRLTVT.

Many counts were recorded for this clonotype. The rearrangement uses TRBV28 and TRBJ2-7; 7 bases are shared with TRBD1. Trimming removed 8 bases from V and 2 bases from J; junction bases left unmatched: 9. Germline values: CDR1 MDHEN, CDR2 SYDVKM. This CDR3 contains 14 residues. The CDR3 DNA reads TGTGCCAGCCAGCCGGGACAGAGGCCCTACGAGCAGTACTTC. This gives the protein CASQPGQRPYEQYF.

V is TRBV19 and J is TRBJ2-7; possible D gene TRBD1, 7 bases. This CDR3 contains 15 residues. CDR1 is LNHDA and CDR2 is SQIVND in the germline V gene (reference sequence). Trimming removed 4 bases at V and 0 bases at J, with 13 bases between. The CDR3 region is CASSSSRGASYEQYF. The CDR3 nucleotides read TGTGCCAGTAGTAGCTCCAGGGGGGCCTCCTACGAGCAGTACTTC. Full variable domain (remainder filled in from reference TRBV19 and TRBJ2-7): DGGITQSPKYLFRKEGQNVTLSCEQNLNHDAMYWYRQDPGQGLRLIYYSQIVNDFQKGDIAEGYSVSREKKESFPLTVTSAQKNPTAFYLCASSSSRGASYEQYFGPGTRLTVT.

There are a few counts of this clonotype. The chain is built from TRBV5-4 and TRBJ2-1; 11 nucleotides line up with TRBD2. The CDR3 is 16 residues long. CDR1 is SGHNT and CDR2 is YYREEE in the germline V gene (reference sequence). Germline trimming cut 4 bases from V and 9 bases from J; bases unmatched to any gene: 12. Written as DNA, the CDR3 is TGTGCCAGCAGCGGAACTAGCGGGAGCCTCGGGGGTGAGCAGTTCTTC. Protein sequence: CASSGTSGSLGGEQFF.

The chain carries TRBV19 and TRBJ2-1; 10 bases are shared with TRBD1. This CDR3 contains 15 residues. Germline CDR1 and CDR2: LNHDA and SQIVND (reference sequence). The V and J ends lost 3 bases and 6 bases, in that order; junction bases with no gene match: 5. The CDR3 nucleotides are TGTGCCAGTAGTATTACGGGACAGGGGATCAATGAGCAGTTCTTC. Encoded protein: CASSITGQGINEQFF. Full variable domain (missing parts from reference TRBV19 and TRBJ2-1): DGGITQSPKYLFRKEGQNVTLSCEQNLNHDAMYWYRQDPGQGLRLIYYSQIVNDFQKGDIAEGYSVSREKKESFPLTVTSAQKNPTAFYLCASSITGQGINEQFFGPGTRLTVL.

The chain employs TRBV30 and TRBJ2-7, with 9 bases matching TRBD1. In germline, CDR1 is GTSNPN, CDR2 SVGIG (reference sequence). The CDR3 length is 16 residues. V lost 1 base to trimming and J lost 0 bases; unmatched junction nucleotides: 7. The DNA of the CDR3 is TGTGCCTGGAGTGGCGATGACAGGGGGGGCTCCTACGAGCAGTACTTC. Amino acid sequence: CAWSGDDRGGSYEQYF.

CDR3 region: CASFGGVYYNEQFF. For the CDR3, the DNA is TGTGCCAGCTTTGGGGGGGTATATTACAATGAGCAGTTCTTC. The chain recombines TRBV2 with TRBJ2-1, with TRBD2 matching 7 bases. J lost 4 bases, V lost 8 bases, and 8 bases had no gene match. Germline V gene sequence: CDR1 SNHLY, CDR2 FYNNEI. The CDR3 loop spans 14 amino acids. Full variable domain (outside the CDR3, taken from reference TRBV2 and TRBJ2-1): EPEVTQTPSHQVTQMGQEVILRCVPISNHLYFYWYRQILGQKVEFLVSFYNNEISEKSEIFDDQFSVERPDGSNFTLKIRSTKLEDSAMYFCASFGGVYYNEQFFGPGTRLTVL.

Comments on this clonotype: A much larger clone lies a single base off, so this may be a read error. V and J are TRBV28 and TRBJ1-1; D not certain. Looked up from germline, CDR1 is MDHEN and CDR2 is SYDVKM. The CDR3 loop spans 12 amino acids. This CDR3 is CAGSLSRVEAFF. CDR3 sequence (DNA): TGTGCCGGCAGTTTAAGCCGGGTTGAAGCTTTCTTT.

The rearrangement links TRBV29-1 to TRBJ1-2, with TRBD1 matching 8 bases. Germline assignment: CDR1 SQVTM and CDR2 ANQGSEA. CDR3 length: 17 residues. J lost 4 bases, V lost 3 bases, and 16 bases had no gene match. The CDR3: CSVDGTGPDSMTYGYTF. The CDR3 DNA reads TGCAGCGTTGATGGGACAGGCCCAGATTCTATGACCTATGGCTACACCTTC. The whole variable domain, remainder taken from reference TRBV29-1 and TRBJ1-2, is SAVISQKPSRDICQRGTSLTIQCQVDSQVTMMFWYRQQPGQSLTLIATANQGSEATYESGFVIDKFPISRPNLTFSTLTVSNMSPEDSSIYLCSVDGTGPDSMTYGYTFGSGTRLTVV.

This chain connects TRBV9 to TRBJ1-1; D ambiguous. The CDR3 has 15 residues. The V end was cut by 0 bases, the J end by 1 base, with 10 bases between. Germline V gene lookup returns CDR1 SGDLS and CDR2 YYNGEE. The CDR3 reads CASSVEGEENTEAFF. The CDR3, as DNA: TGTGCCAGCAGCGTAGAAGGCGAGGAGAACACTGAAGCTTTCTTT.

This clonotype has at least ten counts. The V call is TRBV27, the J call TRBJ2-7; TRBD2 might be the D (6 bases). Germline loops: CDR1 MNHEY, CDR2 SMNVEV (reference sequence). This CDR3 has 15 amino acids. The germline V and J ends were trimmed by 5 bases and 0 bases, with 14 bases remaining between them. The CDR3 region has the DNA TGTGCCAGCAGTCTAAAGAGCGGGTACTCCTACGAGCAGTACTTC. Translated, it gives CASSLKSGYSYEQYF.

CDR3: CASSLEPNALAGGNTGELFF. The CDR3 DNA sequence: TGCGCCAGCAGCTTGGAACCCAATGCCCTAGCGGGGGGGAACACCGGGGAGCTGTTTTTT. This chain links TRBV5-1 with TRBJ2-2, with 11 bases aligning to TRBD2. Germline CDR1 SGHRS, CDR2 YFSETQ. This CDR3 comprises 20 residues. The V and J ends lost 0 bases and 1 base, in that order; junction bases with no gene match: 11.

This chain joins TRBV9 and TRBJ2-5, with a weak D call TRBD2 (7 bases). CDR1 and CDR2 (germline): SGDLS, YYNGEE. The CDR3 is 17 amino acids. Trimming cost V 3 bases and J 5 bases, with 23 bases left between them. The CDR3 DNA follows: TGTGCCAGCAGCGCAGCCACGGGGGCGGGAGTGGGGGAGACCCAGTACTTC. Translated, it gives CASSAATGAGVGETQYF. Filled out from reference TRBV9 and TRBJ2-5, the complete variable domain reads DSGVTQTPKHLITATGQRVTLRCSPRSGDLSVYWYQQSLDQGLQFLIQYYNGEERAKGNILERFSAQQFPDLHSELNLSSLELGDSALYFCASSAATGAGVGETQYFGPGTRLLVL.

The chain combines TRBV27 with TRBJ1-6; 8 nucleotides align to TRBD1. The CDR3 consists of 16 residues. V trimming: 5 bases; J trimming: 2 bases; junction bases outside the gene matches: 5. Looked up from germline, CDR1 is MNHEY and CDR2 is SMNVEV (reference sequence). The CDR3 DNA reads TGTGCCAGCAGTCCCCAACAGGGGGCCTATAATTCACCCCTCCACTTT. Encoded protein: CASSPQQGAYNSPLHF.

V is TRBV5-6 and J is TRBJ2-7, with D unclear. V was clipped by 4 bases and J by 0 bases, with 17 bases between them. The CDR3 extends over 16 amino acids. Germline assignment: CDR1 SGHDT and CDR2 YYEEEE. For the CDR3, the DNA is TGTGCCAGCAGCGAGAAATACCGGTGGAGCTCCTACGAGCAGTACTTC. Residues: CASSEKYRWSSYEQYF.

The J gene is TRBJ2-6, the V gene TRBV11-2; TRBD1 might be the D (6 bases). CDR1 and CDR2 from the germline V gene are SGHAT and FQNNGV. Trimming left V 0 bases short and J 2 bases short, with 11 bases between. The CDR3 spans 17 residues. The CDR3 region has the DNA TGTGCCAGCAGCTTAGATCACAGGGAGCCTGGGGCCAACGTCCTGACTTTC. This codes for CASSLDHREPGANVLTF.

V usage is TRBV20-1 and J usage is TRBJ2-3, with 9 bases identical to TRBD2. Germline CDR1 and CDR2: DFQATT and SNEGSKA (reference sequence). Trimming cost V 4 bases and J 3 bases; bases outside gene matches: 5. This CDR3 comprises 14 residues. CDR3 DNA: TGCAGTGCTATAGCCAGCGGGGGGACAGATACGCAGTATTTT. Its protein product is CSAIASGGTDTQYF.

At least ten counts were recorded for this clonotype. This rearrangement joins TRBV28 to TRBJ2-3; D might be TRBD2 (6 bases). The length of the CDR3 is 14 residues. Germline V lookup: CDR1 MDHEN, CDR2 SYDVKM. V gave up 7 bases and J gave up 3 bases, with 14 bases separating them. This chain's CDR3 is CASNGGGGTDTQYF. The CDR3 DNA reads TGTGCCAGCAACGGGGGAGGAGGAACAGATACGCAGTATTTT.

J is TRBJ2-2 and V is TRBV2; a weak D match, TRBD2 (6 bases). Germline V gene lookup returns CDR1 SNHLY and CDR2 FYNNEI. Between the trimmed V and J ends, which lost 8 bases and 7 bases, there was a span of 17 bases. This CDR3 spans 14 amino acids. CDR3 sequence (DNA): TGTGCCAGCTGGCGGGACGGGAAAATCGGGGAGCTGTTTTTT. Translating it yields CASWRDGKIGELFF. The full variable domain, its missing parts supplied by reference TRBV2 and TRBJ2-2, is EPEVTQTPSHQVTQMGQEVILRCVPISNHLYFYWYRQILGQKVEFLVSFYNNEISEKSEIFDDQFSVERPDGSNFTLKIRSTKLEDSAMYFCASWRDGKIGELFFGEGSRLTVL.

A few counts support this clonotype. This chain connects TRBV20-1 to TRBJ2-1, with D maybe TRBD2 (5 bases). Trimming shortened V by 6 bases and J by 5 bases, and 11 bases separated the two germline ends. The CDR3 runs 12 residues. Germline V CDR1 and CDR2: DFQATT, SNEGSKA (reference sequence). The CDR3 DNA is TGCAGTGCCGCCCCAGCGGACAATGAGCAGTTCTTC. This gives the protein CSAAPADNEQFF.

This clonotype showed up just a few times. CDR3 bases: TGCAGCGTGCAAATAAGGACAGGACTCTCCTACGAGCAGTACTTC. Protein product: CSVQIRTGLSYEQYF. V and J are TRBV29-1 and TRBJ2-7, with 7 nucleotides matching TRBD1. From germline, CDR1 is SQVTM and CDR2 ANQGSEA. CDR3 length equals 15 residues. After removal of 6 bases from V and 0 bases from J, the junction contained 11 bases not matched to a gene.

The chain carries TRBV6-1 and TRBJ1-1; TRBD1 matches at 7 bases. V lost 9 bases to trimming and J lost 10 bases; unmatched junction nucleotides: 5. Germline V gene sequence: CDR1 MNHNS, CDR2 SASEGT. The CDR3 runs 10 residues. CDR3 nucleotide sequence: TGTGCCAGTAGACAGGGTGGAGCTTTCTTT. It is translated as CASRQGGAFF.

The chain carries TRBV6-1 and TRBJ1-6; 9 bases align to TRBD1. Germline assignment: CDR1 MNHNS and CDR2 SASEGT. CDR3 length: 13 residues. CDR3 nucleotides: TGTGCGACAGGGGGAGATTATAATTCACCCCTCCACTTT. Its protein is CATGGDYNSPLHF.

There are a few counts of this clonotype. V is TRBV9 and J is TRBJ2-3; D perhaps matches TRBD2 (5 bases). The germline CDR1 and CDR2 sequences are SGDLS and YYNGEE. The V end lost 1 base, the J end lost 0 bases, and 12 bases lay between the germline ends. CDR3 size: 16 residues. The CDR3 DNA sequence: TGTGCCAGCAGCGTAAGCGGTAAACCTAGCACAGATACGCAGTATTTT. It yields the protein CASSVSGKPSTDTQYF.

The chain is built from TRBV20-1 and TRBJ2-5, with 8 positions matching TRBD2. V gave up 0 bases and J gave up 5 bases; unmatched junction bases: 5. The germline CDR1 and CDR2 sequences are DFQATT and SNEGSKA (reference sequence). The CDR3 covers 14 residues. The CDR3 nucleotides are TGCAGTGCTAGAGATATCTCGGGGGGGGAGACCCAGTACTTC. This translates into CSARDISGGETQYF.

This clonotype has at least ten counts. The chain couples TRBV5-1 to TRBJ2-7; D ambiguous. The CDR3 runs to 12 residues. The V end lost 0 bases, the J end lost 3 bases, and 4 bases lay between the germline ends. The germline V gene has CDR1 SGHRS and CDR2 YFSETQ. Here the CDR3 DNA reads TGCGCCAGCAGCTTGGAGAACTACGAGCAGTACTTC. It translates to CASSLENYEQYF.